The source of this T cell receptor beta chain is a study of blood T cells in healthy people across ages. The germline gives CDR1 SNHLY, CDR2 FYNNEI. CDR3 length: 19 amino acids. The V segment lost 2 bases and the J segment 0 bases; nucleotides outside the gene matches: 14. The second PCR ran about 6 to 11 cycles with a sample-barcoded 5' primer and J-beta primers. TCRdb recomputed calls from the 5' RACE reads with MiXCR, one row per CDR3 protein. The sample carries under 2,000,000 distinct CDR3 sequences, less than 50% recorded once. The sequenced sample consisted of blood. The rearrangement links TRBV2 to TRBJ2-3, with TRBD2 matching 7 bases. This receptor was obtained from a woman aged 40 to 50 in good health. This CDR3 is CASSEFRLAAPTSTDTQYF. CDR3 coding DNA: TGTGCCAGCAGTGAATTTAGGCTAGCGGCGCCGACTAGCACAGATACGCAGTATTTT.